The 10 T cell receptor beta chains presented below share a single source sample, sequenced in a study of T cells in Graves' hyperthyroidism and ophthalmopathy. TCR beta CDR3 sequences were amplified from RNA transcripts. TCR CDR3 underwent first-round RT-PCR with the HTBI primer set. TCRdb fed the multiplex PCR reads into MiXCR, producing one record per CDR3 protein. The profile shows approximately 620,000 distinct CDR3 sequences, 14% of them singletons. Sequencing was done on a sample of blood. These receptor sequences come from a woman in her twenties or thirties with Graves' hyperthyroidism that later progressed to Graves' ophthalmopathy.

This clonotype was observed many times. The V call is TRBV18, the J call TRBJ1-5; no firm D call. Between the trimmed V and J ends, which lost 3 bases and 7 bases, there was a span of 13 bases. CDR3 length equals 14 residues. Germline V lookup: CDR1 KGHSH, CDR2 LQKENI. The CDR3 loop reads CASSPERVVQPQHF. CDR3 coding DNA: TGTGCCAGCTCACCGGAGAGGGTGGTACAGCCCCAGCATTTT.

There are many counts of this clonotype. The V call is TRBV20-1, the J call TRBJ2-1, with TRBD2 matching over 9 bases. Germline V gene sequence: CDR1 DFQATT, CDR2 SNEGSKA (reference sequence). J lost 0 bases, V lost 3 bases, and 6 bases had no gene match. The CDR3 covers 16 residues. CDR3 in amino acids: CSARGLSGGSYNEQFF. For the CDR3, the DNA is TGCAGTGCTAGGGGCCTTAGCGGGGGCTCCTACAATGAGCAGTTCTTC.

The CDR3 protein is CASSYSRGLNYGYTF. CDR3 DNA: TGTGCCAGCAGTTATTCCAGGGGGCTAAACTATGGCTACACCTTC. The rearrangement joins TRBV6-2 or TRBV6-3 to TRBJ1-2; 8 nucleotides align to TRBD1. V dropped 3 bases and J dropped 2; count of bases not matched to a gene: 5. Germline loops: CDR1 MNHEY, CDR2 SVGEGT. This CDR3 has 15 amino acids.

This clonotype has only a few counts. The chain combines TRBV20-1 with TRBJ2-7, with 11 bases identical to TRBD2. CDR1 is DFQATT, CDR2 SNEGSKA, per germline (reference sequence). The CDR3 length is 13 residues. CDR3 nucleotides: TGCTCGTTAGCGGGAGGGGGGGGCCACGAGCAGTACTTC. Its translation is CSLAGGGGHEQYF.

This clonotype appeared many times. This chain uses TRBV20-1 with TRBJ1-2, with D unresolved. The germline V gene encodes CDR1 DFQATT and CDR2 SNEGSKA (reference sequence). The CDR3 has 12 amino acids. Between the trimmed V and J ends, which lost 3 bases and 0 bases, there was a span of 5 bases. CDR3 protein: CSARVPNYGYTF. The CDR3 DNA follows: TGCAGTGCTAGGGTCCCTAACTATGGCTACACCTTC.

This chain's CDR3 is CASSLRPRDEQYF. DNA for the CDR3: TGCGCCAGCAGTCTGCGGCCGAGGGACGAGCAGTACTTC. This chain uses TRBV10-1 with TRBJ2-7; the D gene is possibly TRBD2 (5 bases). Deletions cut 5 bases from V and 5 bases from J, with 13 bases between. Germline-derived CDR1 and CDR2 are WNHNN and SYGVQD (reference sequence). This CDR3 contains 13 residues.

This clonotype was recorded a few times. The rearrangement uses TRBV4-2 and TRBJ2-2; 8 bases are shared with TRBD1. With V trimmed by 4 bases and J by 5 bases, 12 bases remained unmatched. The CDR3 loop spans 17 amino acids. Germline loops: CDR1 LGHNA, CDR2 YNFKEQ. The CDR3 reads CASSRAPGQEETGELFF. CDR3 DNA: TGTGCCAGCAGCCGGGCCCCGGGACAGGAGGAGACCGGGGAGCTGTTTTTT.

This clonotype was seen repeatedly, ten times or more. The V and J genes are TRBV12-3 or TRBV12-4 and TRBJ2-3; D call uncertain. Trimming cost V 7 bases and J 4 bases, with 24 bases left between them. The CDR3 length is 17 residues. The CDR3 spells CASIKAGASVAADTQYF. The CDR3 DNA follows: TGTGCCAGCATCAAAGCCGGAGCGAGCGTCGCTGCAGATACGCAGTATTTT.

This clonotype was picked up a small number of times. The CDR3 nucleotides are TGTGCCACCAGTGACGCAGGGACGGTAAAGTTCTTC. Translating it yields CATSDAGTVKFF. J is TRBJ2-1 and V is TRBV24-1, with D possibly called TRBD1 or TRBD2 (5 bases each). V lost 4 bases and J 14 bases, leaving 14 bases between the germline ends. Germline V CDR1 and CDR2: KGHDR, SFDVKD. This CDR3 is built from 12 residues.

This clonotype came up a few times. The rearrangement uses TRBV7-6 and TRBJ2-7; 10 positions match TRBD1. CDR1 and CDR2 (germline): SGHVS, FNYEAQ. The CDR3 totals 14 residues. V shed 3 bases, J shed 6 bases, and the junction held 5 bases outside the gene matches. CDR3 sequence: CASSFGQGVVEQYF. The CDR3 bases are TGTGCCAGCAGCTTCGGACAGGGGGTCGTCGAGCAGTACTTC.